These T cell receptor beta chains were read from a single sample in a study of blood T cell repertoires in COVID-19. This table comes from immunoSEQ multiplex PCR, and its TCRdb copy is limited to in-frame clones, with some not included. The sample has about 200,000 clones; around 81% are singletons. Sequenced material: peripheral blood. These receptors were taken from a man aged 60 to 75 with COVID-19, enrolled during active disease. CDR3s include the opening cysteine and the closing phenylalanine or tryptophan.

v_call	j_call	cdr3_aa
TRBV10-3	TRBJ1-1	CAISEPPTGMNTEAFF
TRBV30	TRBJ1-4	CAWGRQGANEKLFF
TRBV19	TRBJ1-1	CASSVTGIQRAFF
TRBV16	TRBJ2-2	CASSRRDRGTGELFF
TRBV28	TRBJ2-3	CASKEGASTDTQYF
TRBV24-1	TRBJ2-1	CATSDPGGADEQFF
TRBV5-1	TRBJ2-1	CASRERGQGANEQFF
TRBV4-2	TRBJ1-1	CASSQEAGGRGTEAFF
TRBV13	TRBJ2-7	CASSSYSRDRVTCEQYF
TRBV19	TRBJ2-2	CASSTGQGGSGELFF
TRBV19	TRBJ1-1	CASSTVNTMNTEAFF
TRBV14	TRBJ2-3	CASSGQGYSTDTQYF
TRBV4-1	TRBJ2-7	CASSQEFPRDSQTYEQYF
TRBV5-1	TRBJ1-6	CASSLGVEGLNSPLHF
TRBV4-1	TRBJ2-7	CASSQGRGSYEQYF
TRBV11-2	TRBJ1-1	CASSFSGVNTEAFF
TRBV9	TRBJ1-1	CASSVTGGAAEAFF
TRBV30	TRBJ1-1	CASRTIRDTEAFF
TRBV28	TRBJ1-1	CASSKSSTGKTEAFF
TRBV7-9	TRBJ1-4	CAGSFSGGTNEKLFF
TRBV28	TRBJ1-2	CASSLWADYGYTF
TRBV18	TRBJ1-1	CASSPQGGTEAFF
TRBV10-2	TRBJ1-6	CASKETGWGNSPLHF
TRBV28	TRBJ2-3	CASSPWTSGRADTQYF
TRBV7-2	TRBJ1-2	CASSPRVVDGYTF
TRBV5-1	TRBJ2-7	CASSSGGPVEQYF
TRBV28	TRBJ1-5	CASSFGGQPQHF
TRBV10-1	TRBJ2-5	CASSLGGGSGETQYF
TRBV28	TRBJ1-2	CASSQGRNYGGYTF
TRBV10-3	TRBJ1-1	CAISGQGEVTEAFF
TRBV5-6	TRBJ1-2	CASSLEGDSNYGYTF
TRBV4-1	TRBJ2-6	CASSQGPAGANVLTF